This T cell receptor beta chain was recorded in a study of CD8 T cells in Susac syndrome. Random-hexamer reverse transcription was applied to roughly 0.45 to 1 ug RNA. Across 54 Vbeta and 13 Jbeta, TCR beta CDR3 was amplified with immunoSEQ multiplex PCR. Each CDR3 protein is one row after TCRdb ran MiXCR on the immunoSEQ multiplex PCR reads. The sample records some 140,000 distinct CDR3 sequences, around 91% being singletons. The T cells that were sequenced for TCR beta were CD8+ and CD4+ cells from blood. Treatment-naive patients with stable or active relapsing-remitting disease were the multiple sclerosis controls. Isolation of CD8+ and CD4+ T cells was performed negatively, whereas enrichment of TEMRA cells was done by FACS. Trimming pared 3 bases from V and 4 bases from J, leaving 14 bases between. In germline, CDR1 is SGHTA, CDR2 FQGTGA. CDR3 length: 15 amino acids.

The receptor was derived from a human donor with multiple sclerosis. Sequenced input: CD8+ T cells from PBMCs. The chain couples TRBV7-3 to TRBJ2-3; D might be TRBD1 (7 bases). The CDR3: CASSLEGASADTQYF. CDR3 in DNA: TGTGCCAGCAGCTTGGAGGGGGCGTCAGCAGATACGCAGTATTTT.